Shown below are 9 T cell receptor beta chains from a single sample sequenced in a study of cytomegalovirus exposure and HLA in healthy donors. The study ran its PCR with 60 Vbeta and 13 Jbeta primers. The table came from immunoSEQ multiplex PCR; TCRdb's copy has only in-frame clones and leaves some out. Recorded for this sample: 200,000 or so clones. Sequences were obtained from PBMCs. These receptors were obtained from a girl aged 2-10 years in good health and CMV-seropositive.

The chain carries TRBV1 and TRBJ2-4; the table's D gene call, TRBD2, was not cross checked with the DNA. TRBV1 is given as a pseudogene. The CDR3 has 20 amino acids. CDR3 coding DNA: TGCACCAGCAGCCAAGATAGGCCTAGCGGGGGCCCACAGCCCCAAAACATTCAGTACTTC. As protein: CTSSQDRPSGGPQPQNIQYF.

The V call is TRBV5-1, the J call TRBJ1-1, with TRBD1 matching over 7 bases. V shed 2 bases, J shed 0 bases, and the junction held 10 bases outside the gene matches. CDR1 is SGHRS, CDR2 YFSETQ, per germline. This CDR3 has 17 residues. CDR3 in amino acids: CASSFRTGRGMNTEAFF. The CDR3 nucleotides read TGCGCCAGCAGCTTTCGGACAGGACGGGGCATGAACACTGAAGCTTTCTTT.

This chain links TRBV18 with TRBJ1-3, with 7 bases aligning to TRBD1. CDR1 KGHSH and CDR2 LQKENI come from the germline V gene. The CDR3 is 15 amino acids. Trimming removed 0 bases from V and 2 bases from J; junction bases left unmatched: 1. CDR3 protein: CASSPPGTAGNTIYF. For the CDR3, the DNA is TGTGCCAGCTCACCACCCGGGACAGCTGGAAACACCATATATTTT.

The chain couples TRBV2 to TRBJ1-4, with TRBD1 matching 8 bases. Germline assignment: CDR1 SNHLY and CDR2 FYNNEI. After removal of 6 bases from V and 8 bases from J, the junction contained 8 bases not matched to a gene. The CDR3 has 14 amino acids. The DNA for the CDR3 is TGTGCCAGCAGGGGGACAGGTCAGGAGGAAAAACTGTTTTTT. Its translation: CASRGTGQEEKLFF.

The rearrangement uses TRBV5-6 and TRBJ2-7, with 9 bases matching TRBD1. This CDR3 has 14 amino acids. The V and J ends lost 4 bases and 5 bases, in that order; junction bases with no gene match: 7. Germline CDR1 SGHDT, CDR2 YYEEEE. DNA of the CDR3: TGTGCCAGCAGCCCGGGACAGGGATTGGACGAGCAGTACTTC. This encodes CASSPGQGLDEQYF.

The V and J genes are TRBV7-2 and TRBJ2-3; 7 bases match TRBD2. V lost 2 bases, J lost 4 bases, and 6 bases stayed unmatched. The CDR3 consists of 15 residues. Per germline, CDR1 SGHTA and CDR2 FQGNSA. The CDR3 region is CASSLRVGGADTQYF. The CDR3 bases are TGTGCCAGCAGCTTAAGGGTGGGGGGGGCAGATACGCAGTATTTT. Full variable domain (missing parts from reference TRBV7-2 and TRBJ2-3): GAGVSQSPSNKVTEKGKDVELRCDPISGHTALYWYRQSLGQGLEFLIYFQGNSAPDKSGLPSDRFSAERTGGSVSTLTIQRTQQEDSAVYLCASSLRVGGADTQYFGPGTRLTVL.

The chain links TRBV28 to TRBJ2-4; weak D call: TRBD1 (6 bases). Per the germline V gene, CDR1 is MDHEN and CDR2 is SYDVKM. V gave up 2 bases and J gave up 9 bases, with 17 bases separating them. The CDR3 contains 15 residues. CDR3 protein: CASSLGDRRQAIQYF. In nucleotides, the CDR3 is TGTGCCAGCAGTTTAGGAGACAGGAGACAGGCCATTCAGTACTTC.

The genes are TRBV7-2 and TRBJ2-5, with D maybe TRBD2 (6 bases). The CDR3 covers 15 residues. Germline V gene sequence: CDR1 SGHTA, CDR2 FQGNSA. Trimming stripped 1 base from V and 5 bases from J, with 14 bases between. CDR3 DNA: TGTGCCAGCAGCTTAGTTGGGGGGAAGGGGGAGACCCAGTACTTC. As protein: CASSLVGGKGETQYF.

The chain joins TRBV5-1 to TRBJ1-1, with TRBD1 identical over 8 bases. V shed 5 bases, J shed 3 bases, and the junction held 12 bases outside the gene matches. Germline CDR1 reads SGHRS; CDR2 reads YFSETQ. The CDR3 is 16 residues long. CDR3 coding DNA: TGCGCCAGCAGTCAGTGGCAGGGGGCTGGTGACACTGAAGCTTTCTTT. It specifies CASSQWQGAGDTEAFF. The variable domain in full, completed from reference TRBV5-1 and TRBJ1-1, reads KAGVTQTPRYLIKTRGQQVTLSCSPISGHRSVSWYQQTPGQGLQFLFEYFSETQRNKGNFPGRFSGRQFSNSRSEMNVSTLELGDSALYLCASSQWQGAGDTEAFFGQGTRLTVV.